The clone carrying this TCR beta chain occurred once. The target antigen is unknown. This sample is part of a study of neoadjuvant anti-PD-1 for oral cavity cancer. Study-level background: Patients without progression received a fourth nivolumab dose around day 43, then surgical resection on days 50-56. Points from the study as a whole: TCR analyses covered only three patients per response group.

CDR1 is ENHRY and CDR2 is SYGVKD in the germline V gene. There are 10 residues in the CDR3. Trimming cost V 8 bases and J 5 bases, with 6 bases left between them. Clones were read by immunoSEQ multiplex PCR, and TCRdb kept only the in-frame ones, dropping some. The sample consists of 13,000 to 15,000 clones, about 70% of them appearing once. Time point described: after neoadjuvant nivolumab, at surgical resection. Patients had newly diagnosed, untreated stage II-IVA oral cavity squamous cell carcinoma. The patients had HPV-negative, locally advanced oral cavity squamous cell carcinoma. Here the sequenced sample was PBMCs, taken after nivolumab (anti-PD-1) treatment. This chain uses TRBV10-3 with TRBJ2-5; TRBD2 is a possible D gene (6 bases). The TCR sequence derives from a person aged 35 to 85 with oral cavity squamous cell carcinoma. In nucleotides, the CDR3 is TGTGCCATCGGGGGGGAGACCCAGTACTTC. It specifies CAIGGETQYF.